A selection of T cell receptor beta chains follows, all from one sample in a study of tumor and adjacent non-tumor tissue in lung cancer. Via MiXCR, TCRdb re-called the multiplex PCR reads, giving one row per CDR3 protein. The top ten hold more than 25% of the sample, which has 90,000 to 100,000 distinct CDR3 sequences, about 80% seen once. What was sequenced was distant non-tumor lung tissue. The receptors stem from a man in his 60s with small cell lung cancer. Each CDR3 is given with its conserved first and last residue. D genes are given only for firm matches. The size entry is marked missing in some rows and otherwise reads once, few, many or a size class.

d_gene: -
v_gene: TRBV12-3/TRBV12-4
abundance: once
j_gene: TRBJ2-5
CDR3nt: TGTGCCAGCAGGCAGAGGATACAAGAGACCCAGTACTTC
CDR3aa: CASRQRIQETQYF

d_gene: -
v_gene: TRBV12-3/TRBV12-4
abundance: -
j_gene: TRBJ2-1
CDR3nt: TGTGTCAGCAGTGTGGGGGATTGGACTGAGCAGTTCTTC
CDR3aa: CVSSVGDWTEQFF

d_gene: -
v_gene: TRBV11-3
abundance: -
j_gene: TRBJ2-1
CDR3nt: TGTGTCAGCAGCTCAGGGACCAACAATGAGCAGTTCTTC
CDR3aa: CVSSSGTNNEQFF

d_gene: -
v_gene: TRBV11-2
abundance: -
j_gene: TRBJ2-5
CDR3nt: TGTGCCAGCAGCTTGAGGGCGGAACACCAAGAGACCCAGTACTTC
CDR3aa: CASSLRAEHQETQYF

d_gene: TRBD2
v_gene: TRBV12-3/TRBV12-4
abundance: many
j_gene: TRBJ2-3
CDR3nt: TGTGCCAGCAGTTTGAAGCGGACTAGCGGGAGTGCGGCATCAGATACGCAGTATTTT
CDR3aa: CASSLKRTSGSAASDTQYF

d_gene: TRBD1
v_gene: TRBV29-1
abundance: -
j_gene: TRBJ1-2
CDR3nt: TGCATCGTTGGTCAGGACAGGGAAAAGTATAGCTATACCTTC
CDR3aa: CIVGQDREKYSYTF

d_gene: -
v_gene: TRBV11-3
abundance: -
j_gene: TRBJ1-2
CDR3nt: TGTACCAGCAGTTTAGGCGGGATTAACTATGACTACACCTTC
CDR3aa: CTSSLGGINYDYTF

d_gene: -
v_gene: TRBV7-9
abundance: once
j_gene: TRBJ1-1
CDR3nt: TGTGCCGGCAGCTTAGGAGTCAAAGGGTCGACGGTTTTCTTT
CDR3aa: CAGSLGVKGSTVFF

d_gene: TRBD2
v_gene: TRBV24-1
abundance: once
j_gene: TRBJ2-1
CDR3nt: TGTGCCACCAGTGATTGGGGAGGGAGCCACAACGAGCAGTTCTTC
CDR3aa: CATSDWGGSHNEQFF

d_gene: TRBD2
v_gene: TRBV5-4
abundance: once
j_gene: TRBJ2-5
CDR3nt: TGTCCCAGAAGCTTCGGGGGAGGGGAAGAGACCCAGTACTTC
CDR3aa: CPRSFGGGEETQYF

d_gene: -
v_gene: TRBV11-2
abundance: many
j_gene: TRBJ2-1
CDR3nt: TGTGCCAGCAGCTTAGACCGCCAGACTCACAATGAGCAGTTCTTC
CDR3aa: CASSLDRQTHNEQFF